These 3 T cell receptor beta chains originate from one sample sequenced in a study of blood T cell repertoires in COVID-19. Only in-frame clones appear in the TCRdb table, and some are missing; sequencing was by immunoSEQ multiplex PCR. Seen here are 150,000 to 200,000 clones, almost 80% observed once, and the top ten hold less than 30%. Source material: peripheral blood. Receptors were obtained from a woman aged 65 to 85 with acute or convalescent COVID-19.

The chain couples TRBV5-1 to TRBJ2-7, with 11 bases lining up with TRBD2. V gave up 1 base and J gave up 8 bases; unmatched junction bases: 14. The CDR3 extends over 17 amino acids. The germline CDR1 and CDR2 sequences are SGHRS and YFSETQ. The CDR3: CASSLSETTSGGSQQYF. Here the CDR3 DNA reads TGCGCCAGCAGCTTGTCCGAAACAACTAGCGGGGGTTCACAGCAGTACTTC.

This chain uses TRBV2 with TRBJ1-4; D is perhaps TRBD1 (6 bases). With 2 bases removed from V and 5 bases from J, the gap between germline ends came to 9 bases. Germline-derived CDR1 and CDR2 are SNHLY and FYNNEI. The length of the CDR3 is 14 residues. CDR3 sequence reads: CASSEQQGNEKLFF. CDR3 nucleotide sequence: TGTGCCAGCAGTGAACAACAGGGAAATGAAAAACTGTTTTTT.

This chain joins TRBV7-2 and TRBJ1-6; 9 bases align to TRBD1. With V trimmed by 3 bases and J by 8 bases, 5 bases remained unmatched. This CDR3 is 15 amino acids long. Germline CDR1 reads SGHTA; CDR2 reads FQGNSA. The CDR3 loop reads CASSLGQGIDSPLHF. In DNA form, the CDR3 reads TGTGCCAGCAGCTTGGGACAGGGAATTGATTCACCCCTCCACTTT.